This T cell receptor (beta chain) was sequenced for a study of T cell repertoires in cytomegalovirus infection. Study information: In public TCR beta signatures, there were indications of both CMV infection and matching HLA type.

Study findings and constraints: HLA-C-restricted CMV clonotypes gave the most frequent clonotype in two of eight donors. Carriers of CMV plus the relevant HLA were identified by cumulative public TCR beta family frequency.

This clonotype has more than one count but fewer than ten. What it binds is not known. Germline V CDR1 and CDR2: MGHRA, YSYEKL. The V gene lost 8 bases and the J gene lost 6 bases, with 7 bases spanning the gap. CDR3 length equals 11 residues. Each CDR3 protein is one row after TCRdb ran MiXCR on the reads. The data hold more than 150,000 distinct CDR3 sequences, with under 25% observed a single time. The chain is built from TRBV4-1 and TRBJ2-2; D unresolved. The sample comprised PBMCs. This TCR came from a human donor in good health (CMV status not recorded). Some clones in this sample may be carry-over from other donors' samples. The CDR3 nucleotides read TGCGCCAGCCAGGTCTCCGGGGAGCTGTTTTTT. Protein sequence: CASQVSGELFF.